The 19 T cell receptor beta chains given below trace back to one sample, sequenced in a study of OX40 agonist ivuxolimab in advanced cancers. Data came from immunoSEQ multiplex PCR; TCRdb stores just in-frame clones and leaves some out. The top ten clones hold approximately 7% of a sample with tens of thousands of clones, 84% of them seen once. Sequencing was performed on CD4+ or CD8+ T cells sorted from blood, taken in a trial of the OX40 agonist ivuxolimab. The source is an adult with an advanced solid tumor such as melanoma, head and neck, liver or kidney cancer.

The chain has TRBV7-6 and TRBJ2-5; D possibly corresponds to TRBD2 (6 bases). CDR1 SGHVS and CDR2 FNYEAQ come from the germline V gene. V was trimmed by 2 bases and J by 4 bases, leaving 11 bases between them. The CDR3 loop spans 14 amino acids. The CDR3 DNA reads TGTGCCAGCAGCTTAACTAGCCAGGTAGAGACCCAGTACTTC. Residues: CASSLTSQVETQYF.

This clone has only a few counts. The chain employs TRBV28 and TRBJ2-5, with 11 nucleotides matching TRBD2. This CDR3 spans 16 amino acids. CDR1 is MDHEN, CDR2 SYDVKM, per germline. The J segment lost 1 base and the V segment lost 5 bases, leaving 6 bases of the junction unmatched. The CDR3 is CASSGTGLAGQETQYF. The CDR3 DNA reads TGTGCCAGCAGTGGCACTGGACTAGCGGGCCAAGAGACCCAGTACTTC.

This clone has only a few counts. CDR3 DNA: TGTGCCAGCAGTCCCTCCGGGGCTAGCGGGAGGGCCATCTACGAGCAGTACTTC. Amino acid sequence: CASSPSGASGRAIYEQYF. V is TRBV27 and J is TRBJ2-7, with 12 bases fitting TRBD2. The CDR3 is 18 residues long. V was pared by 5 bases and J by 3 bases, with 14 bases of the junction left unmatched. Looked up from germline, CDR1 is MNHEY and CDR2 is SMNVEV (reference sequence).

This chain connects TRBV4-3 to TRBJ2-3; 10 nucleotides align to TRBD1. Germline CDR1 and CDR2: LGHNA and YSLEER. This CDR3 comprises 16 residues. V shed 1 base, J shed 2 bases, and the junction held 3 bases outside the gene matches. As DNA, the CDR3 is TGCGCCAGCAGCCAAGGGACAGGGGGTAACACAGATACGCAGTATTTT. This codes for CASSQGTGGNTDTQYF.

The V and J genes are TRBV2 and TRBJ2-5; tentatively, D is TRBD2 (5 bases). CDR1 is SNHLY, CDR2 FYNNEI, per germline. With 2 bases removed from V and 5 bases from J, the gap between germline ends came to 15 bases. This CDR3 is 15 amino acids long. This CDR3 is CASSERGGPTETQYF. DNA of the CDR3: TGTGCCAGCAGTGAACGGGGTGGTCCAACTGAGACCCAGTACTTC.

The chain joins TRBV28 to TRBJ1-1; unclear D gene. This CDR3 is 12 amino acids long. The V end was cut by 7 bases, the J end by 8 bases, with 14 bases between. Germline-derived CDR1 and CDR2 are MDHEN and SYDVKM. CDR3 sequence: CASKESFEEAFF. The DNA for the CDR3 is TGTGCCAGCAAAGAAAGCTTCGAGGAAGCTTTCTTT. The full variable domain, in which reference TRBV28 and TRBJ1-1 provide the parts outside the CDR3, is DVKVTQSSRYLVKRTGEKVFLECVQDMDHENMFWYRQDPGLGLRLIYFSYDVKMKEKGDIPEGYSVSREKKERFSLILESASTNQTSMYLCASKESFEEAFFGQGTRLTVV.

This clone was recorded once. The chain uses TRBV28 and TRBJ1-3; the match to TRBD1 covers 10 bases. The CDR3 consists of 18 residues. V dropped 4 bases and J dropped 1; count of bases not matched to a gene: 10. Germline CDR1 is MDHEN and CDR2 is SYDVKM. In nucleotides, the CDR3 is TGTGCCAGCAGTTGGGACAGGGGTTCAGGTGTGTCTGGAAACACCATATATTTT. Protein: CASSWDRGSGVSGNTIYF.

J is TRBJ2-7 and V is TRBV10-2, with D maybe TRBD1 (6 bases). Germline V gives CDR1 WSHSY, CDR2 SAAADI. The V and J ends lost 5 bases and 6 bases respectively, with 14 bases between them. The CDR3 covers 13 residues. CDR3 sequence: CASSYNRDGEQYV. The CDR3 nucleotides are TGCGCCAGCAGTTACAACAGGGATGGCGAGCAGTACGTC.

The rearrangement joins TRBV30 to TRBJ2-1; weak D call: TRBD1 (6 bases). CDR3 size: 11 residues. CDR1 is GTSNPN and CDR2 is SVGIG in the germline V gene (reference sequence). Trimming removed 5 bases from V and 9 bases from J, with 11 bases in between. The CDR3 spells CAWSDRFEQFF. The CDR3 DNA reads TGTGCCTGGTCAGACAGGTTTGAGCAGTTCTTC. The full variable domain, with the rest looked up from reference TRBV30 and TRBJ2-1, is SQTIHQWPATLVQPVGSPLSLECTVEGTSNPNLYWYRQAAGRGLQLLFYSVGIGQISSEVPQNLSASRPQDRQFILSSKKLLLSDSGFYLCAWSDRFEQFFGPGTRLTVL.

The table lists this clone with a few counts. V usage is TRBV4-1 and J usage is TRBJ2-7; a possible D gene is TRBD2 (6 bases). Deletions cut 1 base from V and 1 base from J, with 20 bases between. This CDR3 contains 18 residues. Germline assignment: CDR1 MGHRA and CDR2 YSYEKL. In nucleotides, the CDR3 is TGCGCCAGCAGCCAAGCCCTGGTCCTCGGGAGTCAGTCCTACGAGCAGTACTTC. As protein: CASSQALVLGSQSYEQYF.

The CDR3 here is CASSSQRGELYEQYV. Written as DNA, the CDR3 is TGTGCCAGCAGCTCCCAGCGCGGTGAACTCTACGAGCAGTACGTC. V usage is TRBV13 and J usage is TRBJ2-7; D ambiguous. There are 15 residues in the CDR3. Per the germline V gene, CDR1 is PRHDT and CDR2 is FYEKMQ (reference sequence). V shed 4 bases and J shed 3 bases, with 16 bases lying between them.

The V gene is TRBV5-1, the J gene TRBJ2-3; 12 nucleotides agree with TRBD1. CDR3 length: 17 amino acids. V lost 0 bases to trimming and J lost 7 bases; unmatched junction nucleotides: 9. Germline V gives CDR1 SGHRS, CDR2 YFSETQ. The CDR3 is CASSLVPGTGGAYTQYF. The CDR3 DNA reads TGCGCCAGCAGCTTGGTGCCCGGGACAGGGGGCGCATATACGCAGTATTTT. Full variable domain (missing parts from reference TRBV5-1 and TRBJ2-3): KAGVTQTPRYLIKTRGQQVTLSCSPISGHRSVSWYQQTPGQGLQFLFEYFSETQRNKGNFPGRFSGRQFSNSRSEMNVSTLELGDSALYLCASSLVPGTGGAYTQYFGPGTRLTVL.

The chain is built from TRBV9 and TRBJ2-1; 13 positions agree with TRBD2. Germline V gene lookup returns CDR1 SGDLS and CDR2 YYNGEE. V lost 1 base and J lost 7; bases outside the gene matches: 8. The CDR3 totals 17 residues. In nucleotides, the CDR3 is TGTGCCAGCAGCGTACCGGGACTAGCGGGATTTGGAAATGAGCAGTTCTTC. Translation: CASSVPGLAGFGNEQFF.

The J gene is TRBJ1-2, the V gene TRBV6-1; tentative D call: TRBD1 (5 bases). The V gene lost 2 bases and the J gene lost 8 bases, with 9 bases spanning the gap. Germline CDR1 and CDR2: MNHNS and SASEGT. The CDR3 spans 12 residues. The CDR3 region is CASSERGAGYTF. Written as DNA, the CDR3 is TGTGCCAGCAGTGAAAGAGGGGCCGGCTACACCTTC.

CDR3 sequence reads: CASSLDNNYGYTF. CDR3 bases: TGTGCCAGCAGTTTAGACAATAACTATGGCTACACCTTC. V and J are TRBV28 and TRBJ1-2; D gene ambiguous. The V and J ends lost 2 bases and 1 base respectively, with 5 bases between them. The CDR3 runs 13 residues. Germline CDR1 MDHEN, CDR2 SYDVKM.

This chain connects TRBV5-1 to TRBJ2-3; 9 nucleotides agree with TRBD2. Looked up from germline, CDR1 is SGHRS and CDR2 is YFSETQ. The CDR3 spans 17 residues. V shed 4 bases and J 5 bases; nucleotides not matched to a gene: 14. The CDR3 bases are TGCGCCAGCAGCCCATTTGGCCTAGCGGGATCCGGAGATACGCAGTATTTT. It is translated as CASSPFGLAGSGDTQYF.

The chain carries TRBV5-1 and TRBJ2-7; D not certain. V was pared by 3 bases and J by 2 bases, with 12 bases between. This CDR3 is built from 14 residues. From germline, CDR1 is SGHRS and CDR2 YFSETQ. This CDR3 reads CASSSSPGPYEQYF. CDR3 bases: TGCGCCAGCAGCTCCAGTCCCGGCCCCTACGAGCAGTACTTC.

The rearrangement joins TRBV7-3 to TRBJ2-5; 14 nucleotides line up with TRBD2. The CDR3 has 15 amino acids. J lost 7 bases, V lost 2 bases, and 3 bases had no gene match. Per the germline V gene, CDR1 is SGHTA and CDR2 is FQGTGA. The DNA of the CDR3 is TGTGCCAGCAGCTTAGGGACTAGCGGGAGTGCGACCCAGTACTTC. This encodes CASSLGTSGSATQYF.

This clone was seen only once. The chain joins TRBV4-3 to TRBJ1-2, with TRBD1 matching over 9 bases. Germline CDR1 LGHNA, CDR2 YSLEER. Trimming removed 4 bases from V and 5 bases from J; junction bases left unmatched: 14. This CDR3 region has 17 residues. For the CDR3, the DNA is TGCGCCAGCAGCCTACTACACGACAGGGGGAGTGGGTATGGCTACACCTTC. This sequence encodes CASSLLHDRGSGYGYTF.